The text below deals with one T cell receptor (beta chain). Its cognate antigen is unknown. The source of the sample is a study of cytomegalovirus exposure and HLA in healthy donors. Overall study findings and caveats: Many donors carried some public TCRs, although rarity characterized most TCR sequences. Later, an analysis found that TCR clusters from the first cohort tended to co-occur in the approximately 130 validation repertoires.

CDR3 size: 12 residues. Germline CDR1 reads MNHEY; CDR2 reads SVGAGI. V was cut by 8 bases and J by 2 bases, with 8 bases left in between. The data were produced by immunoSEQ multiplex PCR, yet TCRdb's version contains in-frame clones alone and is incomplete. The sample has some 70,000 clones, 96% seen once; the top ten hold roughly 2.3%. This receptor was identified in a man between 18 and 35 years old in good health and CMV-seronegative. The sample consisted of PBMCs. This sequence joins TRBV6-5 and TRBJ2-3, with D uncertain. The CDR3 is CASRSDTDTQYF. CDR3 coding DNA: TGTGCCAGCCGGTCCGACACAGATACGCAGTATTTT.